Described below is a single T cell receptor beta chain sequence and its context. The antigen is undetermined. This sample is part of a study of cytomegalovirus exposure and HLA in healthy donors. Study information: Researchers previously reported finding some 110 million unique TCR beta sequences from roughly 170 million T cells. Of the donors genotyped, a few hundred in all, about 80% fell in the Caucasian-associated ancestry cluster. General study findings and limits: Upon later analysis, HLA-associated TCR beta chains proved more clonally expanded than other, equally common chains. Published work reported that the classifier diagnosed cytomegalovirus status with high specificity and sensitivity.

Losses at the gene ends were 5 bases for V and 4 bases for J; bases not matched to a gene: 6. This CDR3 has 14 residues. The germline V gene encodes CDR1 KGHSH and CDR2 LQKENI. In the PCR, 60 Vbeta and 13 Jbeta primers were used. The table came from immunoSEQ multiplex PCR; TCRdb's copy has only in-frame clones and leaves some out. The sample holds nearly 100,000 clones; around 69% are singletons and the top ten take 15% to 20%. This TCR derives from a woman in her fifties or sixties in good health and CMV-seropositive. V usage is TRBV18 and J usage is TRBJ2-7; TRBD1 agrees at 9 bases. Sequencing input: PBMCs. The CDR3 DNA follows: TGTGCCAGCTCAACCGGGACAGGGAAGTACGAGCAGTACTTC. Its translation is CASSTGTGKYEQYF.